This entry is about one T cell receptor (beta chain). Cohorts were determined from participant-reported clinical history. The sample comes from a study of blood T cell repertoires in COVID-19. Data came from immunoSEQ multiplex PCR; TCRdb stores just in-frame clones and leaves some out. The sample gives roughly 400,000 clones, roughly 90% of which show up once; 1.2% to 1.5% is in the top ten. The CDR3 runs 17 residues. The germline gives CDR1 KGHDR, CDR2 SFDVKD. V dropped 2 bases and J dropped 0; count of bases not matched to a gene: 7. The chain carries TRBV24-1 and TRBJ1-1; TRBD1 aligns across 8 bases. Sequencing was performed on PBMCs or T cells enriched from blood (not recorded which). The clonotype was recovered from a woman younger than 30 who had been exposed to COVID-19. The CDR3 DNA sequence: TGTGCCACCAGTGATTGGTCCAGGGGGCCTATGAACACTGAAGCTTTCTTT. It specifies CATSDWSRGPMNTEAFF.